These T cell receptor beta chains were read from a single sample in a study of blood T cell repertoires in COVID-19. Using immunoSEQ multiplex PCR, the repertoire was profiled, and TCRdb retains in-frame clones only, with some absent. Of roughly 200,000 clones in the sample, more than 70% are singletons; the top ten hold about a sixth. The specimen sequenced was peripheral blood. The receptor source for this set is a man aged 45-65 years with COVID-19, enrolled during active disease. The CDR3 runs from the conserved cysteine through the conserved F or W. Clone sizes are given selectively: once, few, many, or a class where the clone is expanded.

few,TRBV9,CASSSIRSGVHEQFF
-,TRBV5-1,CASTIAGGPYEQYF
-,TRBV7-9,CASSPPYSEAYEQYF
-,TRBV7-6,CASSVPQGISGNTIYF
-,TRBV5-4,CASSLEVLGGRGEQFF
-,TRBV5-8,CASSLDDSHQPQHF
once,TRBV4-2,CASSHPLGQTGDPQYF
once,TRBV20-1,CSASHEDSSNQPQHF
-,TRBV7-8,CASSLVRVYNEQFF
-,TRBV3-1/TRBV3-2,CASSLSGKSTDTQYF
-,TRBV7-9,CASSLYAGGPHTGELFF
-,TRBV7-9,CASSLGQGPEKLFF
-,TRBV4-2,CASSQRTSGRAMTDTQYF
-,TRBV19,CASSIGLAGGQETQYF
-,TRBV10-1,CASSESVAGIQYF
-,TRBV10-2,CASSRETQETQYF
-,TRBV30,CAWSVLANTGELFF
-,TRBV19,CASSIGGQWDFQYF
-,TRBV6-2/TRBV6-3,CASSYGQAGGAYTQYF
-,TRBV2,CASSGGLAGGHDYNEQFF